This TCR beta chain appears in the sequencing data of a study of blood T cell repertoires in COVID-19. Whole-study context: Specimens from acute and convalescent COVID-19 originated in the United States, Italy and Spain.

Across 20 to 25 US areas, participants ranged in age from about 18 to 90 years. Grouping used clinical history reported by participants in a survey and questionnaire. TCRdb's copy holds only in-frame clones and misses some; the assay was immunoSEQ multiplex PCR. Of about 150,000 clones listed, over 80% are singletons. The trim removed 2 bases at V and 5 bases at J, leaving 5 bases unmatched. This CDR3 contains 16 residues. The germline CDR1 and CDR2 sequences are KGHDR and SFDVKD. Source material: PBMCs or T cells enriched from blood (not recorded which). This receptor was identified in a man in his sixties or seventies who had been exposed to COVID-19. The chain carries TRBV24-1 and TRBJ2-5; 12 bases are shared with TRBD1. CDR3 sequence reads: CATSDSGQGAGETQYF. DNA of the CDR3: TGTGCCACCAGTGATTCGGGACAGGGGGCAGGTGAGACCCAGTACTTC.